These 10 T cell receptor beta chains were sequenced from one sample in a study of Ad26.COV2.S vaccination and SARS-CoV-2 variants. Treatment indicated: some 20 received Ad26.COV2.S at low or high dose, single or two shots; roughly five received placebo; per-sample allocation not given. All samples were drawn on day 63, counting from the first vaccine or placebo injection. Method: immunoSEQ multiplex PCR; TCRdb's copy keeps in-frame clones and lacks some. The data contain roughly 270,000 clones, about 90% of them singletons. The sequences come from peripheral blood, collected in a trial of Ad26.COV2.S vaccine versus placebo. The receptors were sampled from a person aged 18 to 65 who received the Ad26.COV2.S COVID-19 vaccine or a placebo.

The chain joins TRBV5-1 to TRBJ2-4; 9 nucleotides match TRBD1. With V trimmed by 4 bases and J by 3 bases, 2 bases remained unmatched. The germline gives CDR1 SGHRS, CDR2 YFSETQ. The CDR3 length is 14 residues. The CDR3 region has the DNA TGCGCCAGCAGCGGGGGACAGGGCAAAAACATTCAGTACTTC. Its protein is CASSGGQGKNIQYF.

This clone was counted a single time. The chain recombines TRBV19 with TRBJ1-4; D gene unclear. Trimming stripped 6 bases from V and 8 bases from J, with 16 bases between. The germline V gene has CDR1 LNHDA and CDR2 SQIVND (reference sequence). The CDR3 runs 14 residues. CDR3 DNA sequence: TGTGCCAGTAGCTGGGCCTTTGGGAGGGAAAAACTGTTTTTT. Protein: CASSWAFGREKLFF.

The gene calls are TRBV11-1 and TRBJ2-1, with D perhaps matching TRBD2 (7 bases). The CDR3 length is 15 residues. V lost 3 bases, J lost 4 bases, and 13 bases lay in between. In germline, CDR1 is SGHAT, CDR2 FQDESV (reference sequence). The CDR3 nucleotides are TGTGCCAGCAGCTTCGGGCGGGGGCTATACAATGAGCAGTTCTTC. This gives the protein CASSFGRGLYNEQFF.

The chain couples TRBV6-1 to TRBJ2-1, with D possibly TRBD2 on 5 matching bases. The CDR3 loop spans 15 amino acids. V lost 0 bases and J 8 bases, leaving 14 bases between the germline ends. Germline V gene sequence: CDR1 MNHNS, CDR2 SASEGT. The CDR3 DNA reads as TGTGCCAGCAGTGAAGCGGTGGGAGCAATCGATGAGCAGTTCTTC. Its protein product is CASSEAVGAIDEQFF.

This chain connects TRBV12-3 or TRBV12-4 to TRBJ2-1; D is uncertain. The CDR3 is 11 amino acids. V lost 2 bases, J lost 8 bases, and 4 bases lay in between. CDR3: CASSLRDEQFF. The CDR3 bases are TGTGCCAGCAGTTTAAGGGATGAGCAGTTCTTC.

Written as DNA, the CDR3 is TGTGCCAGCAGTTACCGGACGGGGCGGATTGAGCAGTTCTTC. It specifies CASSYRTGRIEQFF. The J gene is TRBJ2-1, the V gene TRBV6-7; D may correspond to TRBD1 or TRBD2 (5 bases each). TRBV6-7 is given ORF status, its function remaining uncertain. The CDR3 consists of 14 residues. Trimming took off 2 bases at V and 9 bases at J, with 14 bases between the two ends.

The J gene is TRBJ2-5, the V gene TRBV6-5; 13 nucleotides line up with TRBD2. The germline CDR1 and CDR2 sequences are MNHEY and SVGAGI. V shed 7 bases, J shed 5 bases, and the junction held 7 bases outside the gene matches. The length of the CDR3 is 15 residues. The CDR3 reads CASTLGLAGVETQYF. The CDR3 DNA sequence: TGTGCCAGCACCCTCGGACTAGCGGGAGTGGAGACCCAGTACTTC.

This sequence joins TRBV7-2 and TRBJ1-2, with 8 bases matching TRBD1. After removal of 3 bases from V and 8 bases from J, the junction contained 5 bases not matched to a gene. This CDR3 has 13 residues. Germline CDR1 and CDR2: SGHTA and FQGNSA. The CDR3 region has the DNA TGTGCCAGCAGCTTTCGACAGGGGAACGGCTACACCTTC. Translated, it gives CASSFRQGNGYTF.

This chain links TRBV5-4 with TRBJ1-2; 10 bases line up with TRBD1. Trimming cost V 4 bases and J 8 bases; bases outside gene matches: 2. This CDR3 comprises 12 residues. Germline assignment: CDR1 SGHNT and CDR2 YYREEE (reference sequence). CDR3 amino acids: CASSADRGGYTF. The CDR3, as DNA: TGTGCCAGCAGCGCGGACAGGGGGGGCTACACCTTC.

The genes are TRBV7-9 and TRBJ2-2, with TRBD1 matching over 10 bases. The CDR3 runs 16 residues. The germline V gene has CDR1 SEHNR and CDR2 FQNEAQ (reference sequence). Trimming cost V 5 bases and J 1 base; bases outside gene matches: 4. CDR3: CASSNRDRGNTGELFF. The CDR3 bases are TGTGCCAGCAGCAACCGGGACAGGGGGAACACCGGGGAGCTGTTTTTT.